What follows are 19 T cell receptor beta chains derived from one specimen sequenced in a study of response to subunit inactivated influenza vaccine. TCRdb itself ran the RT-PCR reads through MiXCR, one entry per CDR3 protein. The sample includes about 620,000 distinct CDR3 sequences, 10% to 15% of them seen just once. Sequences were derived from PBMCs from blood, sampled on the day of vaccination. The receptors originated from a man in his fifties who received an inactivated influenza vaccine.

V usage is TRBV5-1 and J usage is TRBJ2-2; a weak D match, TRBD2 (6 bases). CDR3 size: 14 residues. The V end was cut by 8 bases, the J end by 0 bases, with 11 bases between. The germline gives CDR1 SGHRS, CDR2 YFSETQ. The CDR3 reads CARTLATNTGELFF. The CDR3 DNA reads TGCGCCAGGACCCTAGCGACGAACACCGGGGAGCTGTTTTTT.

Many counts were recorded for this clonotype. The V and J genes are TRBV7-2 and TRBJ2-2, with D perhaps TRBD1 (6 bases). The CDR3 loop spans 15 amino acids. Germline loops: CDR1 SGHTA, CDR2 FQGNSA. The V and J ends lost 3 bases and 1 base respectively, with 9 bases between them. CDR3 residues: CASSLRQENTGELFF. The CDR3 DNA sequence: TGTGCCAGCAGCTTGAGACAGGAGAACACCGGGGAGCTGTTTTTT.

This clonotype was counted only a few times. The CDR3 nucleotides are TGTGCCAGCAGTTACCCCCGAGGCAGGAACCTCACAGATACGCAGTATTTT. Protein: CASSYPRGRNLTDTQYF. The rearrangement joins TRBV6-2 or TRBV6-3 to TRBJ2-3; no firm D call. Germline V gene sequence: CDR1 MNHEY, CDR2 SVGEGT. Trimming pared 2 bases from V and 2 bases from J, leaving 17 bases between. The length of the CDR3 is 17 residues.

This clonotype turned up a few times. The rearrangement uses TRBV27 and TRBJ2-1, with 8 bases aligning to TRBD2. The J segment lost 7 bases and the V segment lost 2 bases, leaving 13 bases of the junction unmatched. The CDR3 is 17 residues long. Germline loops: CDR1 MNHEY, CDR2 SMNVEV (reference sequence). The CDR3 here is CASSLRAGGPPTNEQFF. The CDR3 DNA is TGTGCCAGCAGTTTAAGGGCGGGAGGACCACCTACAAATGAGCAGTTCTTC.

This clonotype has at least ten counts. This chain links TRBV7-8 with TRBJ1-5; 7 positions agree with TRBD1. The CDR3 is 15 residues long. V shed 1 base and J 6 bases; nucleotides not matched to a gene: 6. CDR1 is SGHVS and CDR2 is FQNEAQ in the germline V gene. CDR3 sequence reads: CASSLGRGGGQPQHF. CDR3 coding DNA: TGTGCCAGCAGCTTAGGTCGAGGGGGCGGTCAGCCCCAGCATTTT.

This clonotype was found a few times. J is TRBJ2-6 and V is TRBV7-3; 7 nucleotides line up with TRBD1. J lost 8 bases, V lost 5 bases, and 6 bases had no gene match. This CDR3 is 14 amino acids long. The germline gives CDR1 SGHTA, CDR2 FQGTGA. The CDR3 region has the DNA TGTGCCAGCAGCCCCCAGACAGGGACCAACGTCCTGACTTTC. It translates to CASSPQTGTNVLTF.

This clonotype was seen a handful of times. The chain carries TRBV20-1 and TRBJ1-2, with D possibly being TRBD1 (5 bases). The length of the CDR3 is 13 residues. CDR1 is DFQATT, CDR2 SNEGSKA, per germline (reference sequence). The V gene lost 6 bases and the J gene lost 4 bases, with 15 bases spanning the gap. CDR3 DNA sequence: TGCAGTGCAAATCCCACAGGAGGCTATGGCTACACCTTC. Translating gives CSANPTGGYGYTF.

V gene TRBV6-2 or TRBV6-3 combines with J gene TRBJ2-2; D ambiguous. Looked up from germline, CDR1 is MNHEY and CDR2 is SVGEGT. V lost 6 bases to trimming and J lost 7 bases, with 15 bases between them. CDR3 length equals 14 residues. The CDR3 bases are TGTGCCAGCAGCCGCCCCTGGGGTGACGGGGAGCTGTTTTTT. Translation: CASSRPWGDGELFF.

This clonotype has more than one count but fewer than ten. The V call is TRBV20-1, the J call TRBJ1-4; the D is unclear. CDR3 size: 12 residues. Germline CDR1 DFQATT, CDR2 SNEGSKA (reference sequence). V shed 5 bases and J shed 8 bases, with 12 bases lying between them. CDR3 bases: TGCAGTGCTCCCAAGTCGGGGGAAAAACTGTTTTTT. Its protein is CSAPKSGEKLFF.

The rearrangement joins TRBV7-8 to TRBJ2-3, with D tentatively TRBD1 (6 bases). Deletions cut 7 bases from V and 1 base from J, with 12 bases between. CDR3 length equals 14 residues. Germline CDR1 reads SGHVS; CDR2 reads FQNEAQ. The CDR3 spells CASTQGPGTDTQYF. DNA for the CDR3: TGTGCCAGCACCCAGGGGCCTGGCACAGATACGCAGTATTTT. Full variable domain (missing parts from reference TRBV7-8 and TRBJ2-3): GAGVSQSPRYKVAKRGQDVALRCDPISGHVSLFWYQQALGQGPEFLTYFQNEAQLDKSGLPSDRFFAERPEGSVSTLKIQRTQQEDSAVYLCASTQGPGTDTQYFGPGTRLTVL.

V is TRBV2 and J is TRBJ2-7; D gene unclear. CDR3 length: 15 amino acids. V dropped 2 bases and J dropped 1 base, with 12 bases sitting between them. CDR1 and CDR2 from the germline V gene are SNHLY and FYNNEI. The CDR3 nucleotides read TGTGCCAGCAGTGAAAGGGCCCAAGGGTCCTACGAGCAGTACTTC. Translating it yields CASSERAQGSYEQYF.

This clonotype was recorded a few times. The chain joins TRBV30 to TRBJ2-5; perhaps TRBD1 as D (5 bases). Germline V gene lookup returns CDR1 GTSNPN and CDR2 SVGIG (reference sequence). V was shortened by 2 bases and J by 3 bases, with 10 bases between the two germline ends. The CDR3 spans 13 residues. CDR3 nucleotide sequence: TGTGCCTGGAGTAGGGGCAAGAAAGAGACCCAGTACTTC. Translating gives CAWSRGKKETQYF.

The J gene is TRBJ1-6, the V gene TRBV4-1; maybe TRBD1 (5 bases). This CDR3 has 16 amino acids. V shed 3 bases and J shed 7 bases, with 16 bases lying between them. Germline V gene data show CDR1 as MGHRA and CDR2 as YSYEKL. The CDR3 here is CASSQSGSTVNSPLHF. The CDR3 bases are TGCGCCAGCAGCCAGTCAGGGTCAACGGTAAATTCACCCCTCCACTTT.

The chain uses TRBV24-1 and TRBJ2-7; possibly TRBD1 for D (5 bases). This CDR3 is built from 14 residues. The germline CDR1 and CDR2 sequences are KGHDR and SFDVKD. Trimming shortened V by 3 bases and J by 4 bases, and 12 bases separated the two germline ends. In DNA form, the CDR3 reads TGTGCCACCAGTGATGAGACAGACAGATACGAGCAGTACTTC. Translating gives CATSDETDRYEQYF.

This chain joins TRBV6-2 or TRBV6-3 and TRBJ2-7; 8 bases agree with TRBD1. The CDR3 spans 15 residues. Germline V gene sequence: CDR1 MNHEY, CDR2 SVGEGT. V dropped 3 bases and J dropped 5; count of bases not matched to a gene: 9. CDR3 region: CASSYPGTGSHEQYF. Written as DNA, the CDR3 is TGTGCCAGCAGTTATCCCGGGACAGGAAGTCACGAGCAGTACTTC.

This clonotype was observed many times. This chain links TRBV28 with TRBJ2-7; TRBD1 agrees at 11 bases. CDR1 and CDR2 (germline): MDHEN, SYDVKM. The CDR3 has 14 residues. The V gene end was trimmed by 6 bases and the J gene end by 6 bases; junction bases not matched to a gene: 7. CDR3 DNA: TGTGCCAGCAGCTCCGGACAGGGGGCTCGCGAGCAGTACTTC. This translates into CASSSGQGAREQYF.

This clonotype showed up many times. The CDR3 protein is CASSQETGNIQYF. CDR3 sequence (DNA): TGCGCCAGCAGCCAAGAGACGGGAAACATTCAGTACTTC. The chain recombines TRBV4-3 with TRBJ2-4, with D unclear. The CDR3 is made up of 13 amino acids. Germline CDR1 reads LGHNA; CDR2 reads YSLEER. The V end was cut by 0 bases, the J end by 6 bases, with 6 bases between.

V gene TRBV7-6 combines with J gene TRBJ2-1, with 8 bases that match TRBD1. CDR1 SGHVS and CDR2 FNYEAQ come from the germline V gene. V was clipped by 5 bases and J by 9 bases; unmatched bases: 9. The length of the CDR3 is 14 residues. In nucleotides, the CDR3 is TGTGCCAGCAGCCTTCGACAGGGGAGGAGTGAGCAGTTCTTC. Translation: CASSLRQGRSEQFF.

The chain joins TRBV30 to TRBJ2-5; D call uncertain. Trimming stripped 2 bases from V and 5 bases from J, with 6 bases between. Germline CDR1 GTSNPN, CDR2 SVGIG (reference sequence). The CDR3 extends over 11 amino acids. This chain's CDR3 is CAWSYGETQYF. The CDR3 DNA is TGTGCCTGGAGTTATGGGGAGACCCAGTACTTC.